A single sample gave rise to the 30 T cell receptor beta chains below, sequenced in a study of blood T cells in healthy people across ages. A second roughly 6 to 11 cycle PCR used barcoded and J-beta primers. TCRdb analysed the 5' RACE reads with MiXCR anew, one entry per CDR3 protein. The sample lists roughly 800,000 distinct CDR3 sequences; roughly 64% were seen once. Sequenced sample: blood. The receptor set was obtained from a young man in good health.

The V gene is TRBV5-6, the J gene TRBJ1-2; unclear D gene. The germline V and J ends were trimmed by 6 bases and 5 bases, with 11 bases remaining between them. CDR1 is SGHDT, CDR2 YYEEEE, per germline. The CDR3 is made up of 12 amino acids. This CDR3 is CASNLDAYGYTF. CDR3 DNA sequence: TGTGCCAGCAACTTAGACGCGTATGGCTACACCTTC.

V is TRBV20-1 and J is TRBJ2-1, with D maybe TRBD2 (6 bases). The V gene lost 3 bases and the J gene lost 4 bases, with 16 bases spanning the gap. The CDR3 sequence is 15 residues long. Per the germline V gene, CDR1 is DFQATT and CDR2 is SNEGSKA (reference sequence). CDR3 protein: CSASGDLKGYNEQFF. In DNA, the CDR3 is TGCAGTGCTAGTGGGGACTTGAAAGGTTACAATGAGCAGTTCTTC.

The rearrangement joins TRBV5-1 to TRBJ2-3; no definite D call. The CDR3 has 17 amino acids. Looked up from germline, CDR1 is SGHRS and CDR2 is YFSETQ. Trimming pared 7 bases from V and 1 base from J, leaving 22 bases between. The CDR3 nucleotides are TGCGCCAGCCTTCCCCTGGACGGTGTGTGGGGCACAGATACGCAGTATTTT. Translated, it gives CASLPLDGVWGTDTQYF.

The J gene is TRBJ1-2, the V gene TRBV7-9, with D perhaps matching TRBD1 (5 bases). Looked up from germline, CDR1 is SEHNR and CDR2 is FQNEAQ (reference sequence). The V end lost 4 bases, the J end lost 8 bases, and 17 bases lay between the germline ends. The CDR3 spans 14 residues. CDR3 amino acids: CASSSRQGTRGYTF. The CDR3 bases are TGTGCCAGCAGCTCCCGCCAGGGAACGAGGGGCTACACCTTC.

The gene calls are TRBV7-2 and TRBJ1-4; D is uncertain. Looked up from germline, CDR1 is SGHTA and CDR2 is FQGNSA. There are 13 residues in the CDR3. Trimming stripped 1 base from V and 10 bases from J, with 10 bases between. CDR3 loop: CASSLERARKLFF. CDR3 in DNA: TGTGCCAGCAGCTTAGAACGGGCCAGAAAACTGTTTTTT. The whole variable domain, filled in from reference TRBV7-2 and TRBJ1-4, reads GAGVSQSPSNKVTEKGKDVELRCDPISGHTALYWYRQSLGQGLEFLIYFQGNSAPDKSGLPSDRFSAERTGGSVSTLTIQRTQQEDSAVYLCASSLERARKLFFGSGTQLSVL.

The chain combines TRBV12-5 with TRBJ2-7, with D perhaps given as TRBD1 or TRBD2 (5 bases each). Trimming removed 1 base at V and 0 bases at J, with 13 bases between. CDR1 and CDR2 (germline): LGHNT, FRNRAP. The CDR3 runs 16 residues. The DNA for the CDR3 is TGTGCTAGTGGTTTGGCCGGGACGGGGAGCTCCTACGAGCAGTACTTC. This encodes CASGLAGTGSSYEQYF.

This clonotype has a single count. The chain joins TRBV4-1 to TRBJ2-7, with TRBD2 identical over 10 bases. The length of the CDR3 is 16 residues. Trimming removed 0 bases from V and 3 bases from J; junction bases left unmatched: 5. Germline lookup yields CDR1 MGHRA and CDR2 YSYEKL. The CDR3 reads CASSQDTSGIVYEQYF. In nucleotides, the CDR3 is TGCGCCAGCAGCCAAGATACTAGCGGGATCGTCTACGAGCAGTACTTC.

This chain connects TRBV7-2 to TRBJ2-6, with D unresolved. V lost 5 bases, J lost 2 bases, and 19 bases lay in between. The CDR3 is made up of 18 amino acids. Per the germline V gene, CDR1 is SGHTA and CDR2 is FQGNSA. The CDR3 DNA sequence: TGTGCCAGCAGCCAGACGTTCCCCAGGAACACTGGGGCCAACGTCCTGACTTTC. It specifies CASSQTFPRNTGANVLTF. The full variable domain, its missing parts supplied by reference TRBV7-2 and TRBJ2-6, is GAGVSQSPSNKVTEKGKDVELRCDPISGHTALYWYRQSLGQGLEFLIYFQGNSAPDKSGLPSDRFSAERTGGSVSTLTIQRTQQEDSAVYLCASSQTFPRNTGANVLTFGAGSRLTVL.

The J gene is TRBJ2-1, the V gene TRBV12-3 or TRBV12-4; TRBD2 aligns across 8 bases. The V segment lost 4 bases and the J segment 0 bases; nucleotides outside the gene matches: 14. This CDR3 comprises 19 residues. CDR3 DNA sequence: TGTGCCAGCAGTTCCTCCATCGGCGGGGGGATGAGCTCCTACAATGAGCAGTTCTTC. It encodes CASSSSIGGGMSSYNEQFF.

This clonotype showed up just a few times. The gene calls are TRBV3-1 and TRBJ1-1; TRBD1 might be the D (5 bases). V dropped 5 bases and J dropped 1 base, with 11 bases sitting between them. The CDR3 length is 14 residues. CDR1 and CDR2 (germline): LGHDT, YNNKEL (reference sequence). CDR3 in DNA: TGTGCCAGCAGCTCTGGGGCTACGAACACTGAAGCTTTCTTT. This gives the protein CASSSGATNTEAFF. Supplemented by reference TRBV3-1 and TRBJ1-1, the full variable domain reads DTAVSQTPKYLVTQMGNDKSIKCEQNLGHDTMYWYKQDSKKFLKIMFSYNNKELIINETVPNRFSPKSPDKAHLNLHINSLELGDSAVYFCASSSGATNTEAFFGQGTRLTVV.

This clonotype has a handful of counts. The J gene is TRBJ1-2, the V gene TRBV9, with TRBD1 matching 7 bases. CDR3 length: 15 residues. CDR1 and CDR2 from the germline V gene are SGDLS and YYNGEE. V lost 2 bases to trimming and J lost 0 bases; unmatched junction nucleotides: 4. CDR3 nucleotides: TGTGCCAGCAGCGTTCCGGGACAGACTAACTATGGCTACACCTTC. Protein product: CASSVPGQTNYGYTF.

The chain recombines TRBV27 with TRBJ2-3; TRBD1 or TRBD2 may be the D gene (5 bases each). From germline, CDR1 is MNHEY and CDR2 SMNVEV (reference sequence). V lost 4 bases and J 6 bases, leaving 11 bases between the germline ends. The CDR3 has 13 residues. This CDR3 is CASSSYEGDTQYF. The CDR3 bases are TGTGCCAGCAGTTCCTACGAGGGGGATACGCAGTATTTT.

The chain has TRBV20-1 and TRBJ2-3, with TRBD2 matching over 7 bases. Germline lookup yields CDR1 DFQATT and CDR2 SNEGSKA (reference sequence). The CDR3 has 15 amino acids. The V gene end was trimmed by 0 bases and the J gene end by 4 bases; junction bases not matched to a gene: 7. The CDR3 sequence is CSARDRAGDPDTQYF. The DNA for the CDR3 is TGCAGTGCTAGAGATAGGGCGGGAGATCCAGATACGCAGTATTTT.

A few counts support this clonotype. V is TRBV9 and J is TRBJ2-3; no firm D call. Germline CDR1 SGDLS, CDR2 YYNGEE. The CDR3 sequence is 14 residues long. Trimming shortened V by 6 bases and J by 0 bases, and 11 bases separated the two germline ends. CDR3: CASTRFTSTDTQYF. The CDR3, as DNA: TGTGCCAGCACACGATTTACTAGCACAGATACGCAGTATTTT.

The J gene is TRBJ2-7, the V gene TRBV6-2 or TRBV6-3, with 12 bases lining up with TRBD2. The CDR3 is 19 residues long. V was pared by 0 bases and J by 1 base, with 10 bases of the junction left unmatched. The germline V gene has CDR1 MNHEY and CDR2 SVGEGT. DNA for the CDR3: TGTGCCAGCAGTTACTCCCCGACTAGCGGGAGTCGTCTTTCCTACGAGCAGTACTTC. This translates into CASSYSPTSGSRLSYEQYF.

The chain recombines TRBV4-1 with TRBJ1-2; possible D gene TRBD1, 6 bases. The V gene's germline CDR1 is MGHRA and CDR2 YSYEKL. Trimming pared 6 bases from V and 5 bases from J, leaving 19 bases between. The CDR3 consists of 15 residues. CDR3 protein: CASSRGIDRNYGYTF. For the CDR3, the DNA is TGCGCCAGCAGTCGAGGAATTGACAGGAATTATGGCTACACCTTC.

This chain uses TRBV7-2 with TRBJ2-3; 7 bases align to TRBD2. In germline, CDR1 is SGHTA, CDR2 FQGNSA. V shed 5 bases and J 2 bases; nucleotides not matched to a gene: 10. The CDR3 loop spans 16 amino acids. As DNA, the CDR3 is TGTGCCAGCAGCACCCGGGCGGGAGCGGACACAGATACGCAGTATTTT. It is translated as CASSTRAGADTDTQYF.

Here the CDR3 DNA reads TGTGCCAGCAGTATGCGACAGGGGGCCTACGAGCAGTACTTC. Translated, it gives CASSMRQGAYEQYF. This sequence joins TRBV25-1 and TRBJ2-7; 9 positions agree with TRBD1. The CDR3 loop spans 14 amino acids. Losses at the gene ends were 5 bases for V and 2 bases for J; bases not matched to a gene: 4. Germline V CDR1 and CDR2: MGHDK, SYGVNS.

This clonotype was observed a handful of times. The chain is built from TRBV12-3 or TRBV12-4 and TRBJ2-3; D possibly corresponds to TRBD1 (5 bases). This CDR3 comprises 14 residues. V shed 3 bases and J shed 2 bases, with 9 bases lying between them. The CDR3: CASSFEGDTDTQYF. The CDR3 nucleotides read TGTGCCAGCAGTTTTGAAGGGGACACAGATACGCAGTATTTT.

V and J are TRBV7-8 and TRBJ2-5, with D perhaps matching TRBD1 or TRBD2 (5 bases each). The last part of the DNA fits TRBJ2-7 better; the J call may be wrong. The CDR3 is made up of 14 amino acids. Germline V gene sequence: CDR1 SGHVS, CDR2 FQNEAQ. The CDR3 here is CASSPGASAYEQYF. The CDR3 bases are TGTGCCAGCAGCCCCGGGGCGTCGGCTTACGAGCAGTACTTC.

CDR3 bases: TGTGCCAGCACCCGGACGGCCAAAAACATTCAGTACTTC. Encoded protein: CASTRTAKNIQYF. The chain carries TRBV28 and TRBJ2-4; no clear D. This CDR3 has 13 amino acids. V was trimmed by 7 bases and J by 1 base, leaving 8 bases between them. Germline V CDR1 and CDR2: MDHEN, SYDVKM.

The CDR3 sequence is CASSAGWDTEAFF. The CDR3 DNA is TGTGCCAGCAGTGCAGGGTGGGACACTGAAGCTTTCTTT. The chain couples TRBV27 to TRBJ1-1, with D tentatively TRBD1 (5 bases). Trimming removed 5 bases at V and 3 bases at J, with 10 bases between. The length of the CDR3 is 13 residues. Germline V gene lookup returns CDR1 MNHEY and CDR2 SMNVEV (reference sequence).

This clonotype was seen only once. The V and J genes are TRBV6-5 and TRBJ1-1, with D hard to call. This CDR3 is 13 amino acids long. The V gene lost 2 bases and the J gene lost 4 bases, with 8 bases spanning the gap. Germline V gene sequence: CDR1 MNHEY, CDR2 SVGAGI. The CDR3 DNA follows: TGTGCCAGCAGTTACGGGCGGAGCACTGAAGCTTTCTTT. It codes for CASSYGRSTEAFF.

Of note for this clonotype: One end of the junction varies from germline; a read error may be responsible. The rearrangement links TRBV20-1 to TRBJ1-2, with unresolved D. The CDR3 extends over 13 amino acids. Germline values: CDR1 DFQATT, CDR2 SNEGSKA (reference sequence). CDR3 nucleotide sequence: TGCAGTGCTAGAGTGGGAGACGGCTATGACTACACCTTC. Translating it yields CSARVGDGYDYTF.

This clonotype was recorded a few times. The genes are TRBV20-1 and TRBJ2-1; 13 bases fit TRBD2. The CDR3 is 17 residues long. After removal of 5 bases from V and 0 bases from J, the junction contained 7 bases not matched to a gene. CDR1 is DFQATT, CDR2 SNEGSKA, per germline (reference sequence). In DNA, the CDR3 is TGCAGTGCTCAAGGGACTAGCGGGGTTCTCTCCTACAATGAGCAGTTCTTC. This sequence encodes CSAQGTSGVLSYNEQFF.

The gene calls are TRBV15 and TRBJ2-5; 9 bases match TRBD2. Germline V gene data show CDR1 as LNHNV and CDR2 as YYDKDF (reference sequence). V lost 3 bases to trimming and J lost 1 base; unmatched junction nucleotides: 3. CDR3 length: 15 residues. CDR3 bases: TGTGCCACCAGCAGCCGAGCGGGAGGCCAAGAGACCCAGTACTTC. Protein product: CATSSRAGGQETQYF.

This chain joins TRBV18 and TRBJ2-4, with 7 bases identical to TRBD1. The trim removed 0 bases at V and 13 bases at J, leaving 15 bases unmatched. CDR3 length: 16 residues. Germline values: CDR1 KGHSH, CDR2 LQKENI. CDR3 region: CASSPPLGQSLGEQYF. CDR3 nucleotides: TGTGCCAGCTCACCACCCTTGGGACAGAGCCTAGGGGAGCAGTACTTC.

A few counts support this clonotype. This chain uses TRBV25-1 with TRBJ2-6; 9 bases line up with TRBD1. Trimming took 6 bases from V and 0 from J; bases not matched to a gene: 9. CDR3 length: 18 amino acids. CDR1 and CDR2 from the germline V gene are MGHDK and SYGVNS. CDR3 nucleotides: TGTGCCAGCAGCAATTTGGGACAGGGTACCTCTGGGGCCAACGTCCTGACTTTC. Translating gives CASSNLGQGTSGANVLTF. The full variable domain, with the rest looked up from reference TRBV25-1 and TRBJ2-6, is EADIYQTPRYLVIGTGKKITLECSQTMGHDKMYWYQQDPGMELHLIHYSYGVNSTEKGDLSSESTVSRIRTEHFPLTLESARPSHTSQYLCASSNLGQGTSGANVLTFGAGSRLTVL.

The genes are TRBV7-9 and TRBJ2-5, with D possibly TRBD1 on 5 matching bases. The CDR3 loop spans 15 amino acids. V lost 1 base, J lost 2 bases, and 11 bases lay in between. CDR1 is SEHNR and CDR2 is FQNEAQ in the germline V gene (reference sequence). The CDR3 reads CASSLVSHRQETQYF. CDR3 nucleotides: TGTGCCAGCAGCTTAGTATCGCACAGGCAAGAGACCCAGTACTTC.

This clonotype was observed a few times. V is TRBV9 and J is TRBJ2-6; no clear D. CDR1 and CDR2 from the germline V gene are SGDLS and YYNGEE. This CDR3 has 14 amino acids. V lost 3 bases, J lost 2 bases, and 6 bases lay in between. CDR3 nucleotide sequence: TGTGCCAGCAGCGAGTTCCCTGGGGCCAACGTCCTGACTTTC. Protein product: CASSEFPGANVLTF. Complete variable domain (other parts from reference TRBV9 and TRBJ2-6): DSGVTQTPKHLITATGQRVTLRCSPRSGDLSVYWYQQSLDQGLQFLIQYYNGEERAKGNILERFSAQQFPDLHSELNLSSLELGDSALYFCASSEFPGANVLTFGAGSRLTVL.